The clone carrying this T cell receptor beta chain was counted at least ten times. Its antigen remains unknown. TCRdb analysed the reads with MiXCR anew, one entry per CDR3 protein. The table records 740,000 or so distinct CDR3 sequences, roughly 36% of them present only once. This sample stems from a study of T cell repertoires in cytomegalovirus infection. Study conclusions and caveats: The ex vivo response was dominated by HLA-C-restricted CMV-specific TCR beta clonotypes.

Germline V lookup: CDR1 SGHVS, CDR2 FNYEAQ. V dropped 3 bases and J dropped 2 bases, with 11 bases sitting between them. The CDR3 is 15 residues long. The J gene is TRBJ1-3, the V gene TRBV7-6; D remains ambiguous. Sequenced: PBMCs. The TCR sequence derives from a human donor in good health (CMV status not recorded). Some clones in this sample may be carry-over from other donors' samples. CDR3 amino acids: CASSLGLQAGNTIYF. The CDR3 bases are TGTGCCAGCAGCTTGGGTCTCCAAGCTGGAAACACCATATATTTT. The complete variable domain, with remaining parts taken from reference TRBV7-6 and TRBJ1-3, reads GAGVSQSPRYKVTKRGQDVALRCDPISGHVSLYWYRQALGQGPEFLTYFNYEAQQDKSGLPNDRFSAERPEGSISTLTIQRTEQRDSAMYRCASSLGLQAGNTIYFGEGSWLTVV.